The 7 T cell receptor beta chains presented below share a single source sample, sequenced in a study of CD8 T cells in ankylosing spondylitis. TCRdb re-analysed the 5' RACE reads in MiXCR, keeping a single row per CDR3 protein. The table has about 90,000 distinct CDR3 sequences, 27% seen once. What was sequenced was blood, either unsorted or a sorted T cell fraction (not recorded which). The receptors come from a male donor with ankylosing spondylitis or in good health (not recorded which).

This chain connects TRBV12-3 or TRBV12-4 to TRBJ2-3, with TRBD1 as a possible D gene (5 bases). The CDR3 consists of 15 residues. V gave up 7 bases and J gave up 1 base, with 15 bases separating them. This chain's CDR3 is CASKGQLGRTDTQYF. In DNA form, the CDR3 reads TGTGCCAGCAAGGGGCAGCTGGGGCGCACAGATACGCAGTATTTT.

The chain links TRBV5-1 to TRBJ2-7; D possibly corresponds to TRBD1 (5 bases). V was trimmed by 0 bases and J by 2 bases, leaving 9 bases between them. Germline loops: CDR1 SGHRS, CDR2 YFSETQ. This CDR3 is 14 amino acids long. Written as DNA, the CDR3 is TGCGCCAGCAGCTTGGGACGGACAACCTACGAGCAGTACTTC. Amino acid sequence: CASSLGRTTYEQYF.

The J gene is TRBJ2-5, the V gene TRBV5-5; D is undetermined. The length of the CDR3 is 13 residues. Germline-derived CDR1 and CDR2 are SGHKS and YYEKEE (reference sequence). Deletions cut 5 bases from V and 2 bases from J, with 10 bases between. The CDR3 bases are TGTGCCAGCAGGCCAAGACTGCAAGAGACCCAGTACTTC. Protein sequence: CASRPRLQETQYF.

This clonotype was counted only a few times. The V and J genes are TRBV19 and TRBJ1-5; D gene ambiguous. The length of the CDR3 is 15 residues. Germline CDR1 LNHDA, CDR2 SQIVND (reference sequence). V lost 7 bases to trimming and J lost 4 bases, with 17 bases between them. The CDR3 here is CASTVTSTINQPQHF. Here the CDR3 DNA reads TGTGCCAGTACCGTGACATCCACCATAAATCAGCCCCAGCATTTT.

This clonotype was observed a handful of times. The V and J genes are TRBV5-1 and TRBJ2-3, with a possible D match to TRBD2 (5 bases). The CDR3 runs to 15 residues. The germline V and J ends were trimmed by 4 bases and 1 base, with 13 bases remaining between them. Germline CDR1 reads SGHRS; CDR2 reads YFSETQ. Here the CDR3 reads CASSPDGERTDTQYF. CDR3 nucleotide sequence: TGCGCCAGCAGCCCGGACGGGGAACGCACAGATACGCAGTATTTT.

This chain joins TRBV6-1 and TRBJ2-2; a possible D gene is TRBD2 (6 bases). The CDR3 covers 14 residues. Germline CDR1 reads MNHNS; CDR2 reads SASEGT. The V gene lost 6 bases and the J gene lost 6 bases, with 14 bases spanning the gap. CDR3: CASSRGTSAGELFF. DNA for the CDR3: TGTGCCAGCAGCCGGGGGACTTCTGCCGGGGAGCTGTTTTTT.

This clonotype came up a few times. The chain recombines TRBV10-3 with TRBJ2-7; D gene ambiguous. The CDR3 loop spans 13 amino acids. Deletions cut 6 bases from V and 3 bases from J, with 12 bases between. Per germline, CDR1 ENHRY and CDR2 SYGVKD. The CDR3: CAIRGSLLYEQYV. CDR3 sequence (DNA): TGTGCCATCAGGGGGTCTCTCCTCTACGAGCAGTACGTC.